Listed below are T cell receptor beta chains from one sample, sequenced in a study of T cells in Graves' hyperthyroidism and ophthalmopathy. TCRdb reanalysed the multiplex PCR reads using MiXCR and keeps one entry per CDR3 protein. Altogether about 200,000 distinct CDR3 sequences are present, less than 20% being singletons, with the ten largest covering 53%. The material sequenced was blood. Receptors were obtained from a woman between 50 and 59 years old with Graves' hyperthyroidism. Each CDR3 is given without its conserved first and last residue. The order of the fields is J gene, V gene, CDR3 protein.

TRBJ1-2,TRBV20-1,SAPTRGLYGYT
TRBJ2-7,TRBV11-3,ASIGGRSRHYEQY
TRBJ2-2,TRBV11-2,ASNRQGGTGELF
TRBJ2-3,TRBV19,ASSTQGGTDTQY
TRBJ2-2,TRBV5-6,ASSEDRVRMYTGELF
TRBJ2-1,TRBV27,ASSLLAGGWSEQF
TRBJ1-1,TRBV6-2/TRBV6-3,ASNQGGGNTEAF
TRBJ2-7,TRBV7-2,ASSPGGFPQQY
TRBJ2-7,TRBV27,ASSRLALSSYEQY
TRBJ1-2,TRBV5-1,ASSKGQGTADYGYT
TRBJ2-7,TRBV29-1,SAYGQSSYEQY
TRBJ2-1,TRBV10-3,AISGAGNEQF
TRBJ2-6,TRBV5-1,ASSYRTAGANVLT
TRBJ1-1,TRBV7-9,ASSPQGSLNTEAF
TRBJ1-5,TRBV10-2,ASSDFRDQPQH
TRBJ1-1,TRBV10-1,ASSISKETEAF
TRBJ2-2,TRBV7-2,ASSPSGRAFGELF
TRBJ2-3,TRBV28,ASSEDRGVSGTQY
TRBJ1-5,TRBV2,ASSPRDSENQPQH
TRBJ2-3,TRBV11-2,ASSYGGTQY
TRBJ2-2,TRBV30,AWRVTGGFSGELF